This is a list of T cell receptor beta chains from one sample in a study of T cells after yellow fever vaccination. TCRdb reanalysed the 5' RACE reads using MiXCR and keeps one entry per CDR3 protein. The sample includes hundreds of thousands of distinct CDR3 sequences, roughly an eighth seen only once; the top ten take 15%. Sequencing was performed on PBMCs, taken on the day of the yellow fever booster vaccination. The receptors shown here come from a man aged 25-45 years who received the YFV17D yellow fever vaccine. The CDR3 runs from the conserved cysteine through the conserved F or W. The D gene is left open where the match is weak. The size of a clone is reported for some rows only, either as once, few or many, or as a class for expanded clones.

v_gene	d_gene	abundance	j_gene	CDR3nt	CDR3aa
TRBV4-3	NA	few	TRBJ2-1	TGCGCCAGCAGCCAAGATGTAGGACTAAATGAGCAGTTCTTC	CASSQDVGLNEQFF
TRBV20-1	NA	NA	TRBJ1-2	TGCAGTGCTAGATTGTCGACGACTAACTATGGCTACACCTTC	CSARLSTTNYGYTF
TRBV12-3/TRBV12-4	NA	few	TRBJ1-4	TGTGCCAGCAGTTTATCACAGCAAAATGAAAAACTGTTTTTT	CASSLSQQNEKLFF
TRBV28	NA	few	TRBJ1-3	TGTGCCAGCAGTTCCCCGGGGAGGATAGGGTACACCATATATTTT	CASSSPGRIGYTIYF
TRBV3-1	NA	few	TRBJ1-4	TGTGCCAGCAGCCAAGATCTGGCCACCTTGGCGACTAATGAAAAACTGTTTTTT	CASSQDLATLATNEKLFF
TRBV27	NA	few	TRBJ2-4	TGTGCCAGCAGTTTCGGGGATCTCAACATTCAGTACTTC	CASSFGDLNIQYF
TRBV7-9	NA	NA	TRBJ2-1	TGTGCCAGCAGCTTTCCCGGACTGGAGGAGCAGTTCTTC	CASSFPGLEEQFF
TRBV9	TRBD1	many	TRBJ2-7	TGTGCCAGCAGCCCCAGGACAGGGGCCTACGAGCAGTACTTC	CASSPRTGAYEQYF
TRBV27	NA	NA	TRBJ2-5	TGTGCCAGCAGTCCCGGGGCGGCCCCCCGGACCCAGTACTTC	CASSPGAAPRTQYF
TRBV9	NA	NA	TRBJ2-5	TGTGCCAGCACCCCGGGCCCCCAGCAGGGGGGTGAGGCCCAGTACTTC	CASTPGPQQGGEAQYF
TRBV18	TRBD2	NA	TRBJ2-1	TGTGCCAGCCCACTGACTAGCGGGAGCGGAGGTGAGCAGTTCTTC	CASPLTSGSGGEQFF
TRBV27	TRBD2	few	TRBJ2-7	TGTGCCAGCAGTTACACTAGCGGAACTCCTCATGAGCAGTACTTC	CASSYTSGTPHEQYF
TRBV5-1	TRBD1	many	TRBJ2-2	TGCGCCAGCAGCTTGGATGGACAGGGGGGTACCGGGGAGCTGTTTTTT	CASSLDGQGGTGELFF
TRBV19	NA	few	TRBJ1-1	TGTGCCAGTAGTATGGCAGGGGTGACGAACACTGAAGCTTTCTTT	CASSMAGVTNTEAFF
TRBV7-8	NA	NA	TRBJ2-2	TGTGCCAGCCGGCAATCTTCCCCGAACACCGGGGAGCTGTTTTTT	CASRQSSPNTGELFF
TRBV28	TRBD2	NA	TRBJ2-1	TGTGCCAGCAGCCTACTGGGACTAGCGGGACACAATGAGCAGTTCTTC	CASSLLGLAGHNEQFF
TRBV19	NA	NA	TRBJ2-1	TGTGCCAGTACGGCGGTCGGCTACAATGAGCAGTTCTTC	CASTAVGYNEQFF
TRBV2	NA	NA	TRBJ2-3	TGTGCCAGCAGGGGGGGAACGGGAAAGCGGGCAGATACGCAGTATTTT	CASRGGTGKRADTQYF
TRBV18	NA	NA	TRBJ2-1	TGTGCCAGCTCACCACTAGCGGAAATAACCTACAATGAGCAGTTCTTC	CASSPLAEITYNEQFF
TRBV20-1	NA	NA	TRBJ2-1	TGCAGTGCTCCTCTAGTCGGGCGGCATAATGAGCAGTTCTTC	CSAPLVGRHNEQFF
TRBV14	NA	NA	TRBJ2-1	TGTGCCAGCAGCCAATTTTACGAGCAGTTCTTC	CASSQFYEQFF
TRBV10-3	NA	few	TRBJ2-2	TGTGCCATCAGGGGGGACAACGCGAACACCGGGGAGCTGTTTTTT	CAIRGDNANTGELFF
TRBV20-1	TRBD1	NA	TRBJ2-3	TGCAGTGCCTTACAGGGGGCGGCAGATACGCAGTATTTT	CSALQGAADTQYF
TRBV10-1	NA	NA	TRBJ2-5	TGCGCCAGCAGTGAGTCTGTTGGCGACAGGTACCAAGAGACCCAGTACTTC	CASSESVGDRYQETQYF
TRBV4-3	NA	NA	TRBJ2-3	TGCGCCAGCAGCCAAGGGGGGTCTGGCACAGATACGCAGTATTTT	CASSQGGSGTDTQYF
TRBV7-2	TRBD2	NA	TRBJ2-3	TGTGCCAGCAGCCGCGGGGGAACGTTCACAATGGATACGCAGTATTTT	CASSRGGTFTMDTQYF
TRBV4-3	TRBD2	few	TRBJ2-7	TGCGCCAGCAGCCAAGATAGGGGGGTAGCGGGATGGTACGAGCAGTACTTC	CASSQDRGVAGWYEQYF
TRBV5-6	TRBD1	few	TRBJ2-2	TGTGCCAGCAGCATAAGAGCCGGGACAGGGGGCACCGGGGAGCTGTTTTTT	CASSIRAGTGGTGELFF
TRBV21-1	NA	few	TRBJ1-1	TGTGCCAGCAGACTGAACCCCAGGAACACTGAAGCTTTCTTT	CASRLNPRNTEAFF
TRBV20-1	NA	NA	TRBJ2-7	TGCAGTGCCCCAGGTTGGGGAGAGCAGTACTTC	CSAPGWGEQYF
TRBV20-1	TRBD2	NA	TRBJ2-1	TGCAGTGCTAGAGCGCGGGAGCATATTTGGGAGCAGTTCTTC	CSARAREHIWEQFF
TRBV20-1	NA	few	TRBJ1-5	TGCAGTGTGACACAGGGAAATAGCAATCAGCCCCAGCATTTT	CSVTQGNSNQPQHF
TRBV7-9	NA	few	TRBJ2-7	TGTGCCAGCAGCCGCCGAGACAGTACTTACGAGCAGTACTTC	CASSRRDSTYEQYF
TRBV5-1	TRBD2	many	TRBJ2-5	TGCGCCAGCAGCTTACAACTTTTCGTGAGCGGGAAGGGAGAGACCCAGTACTTC	CASSLQLFVSGKGETQYF
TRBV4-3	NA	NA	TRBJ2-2	TGCGCCAGCAGCCAAGATCCCCACTCGGGAGCGAACACCGGGGAGCTGTTTTTT	CASSQDPHSGANTGELFF
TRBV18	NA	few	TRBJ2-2	TGTGCCAGCTCACCACTTTCCGCCGGGGAGCTGTTTTTT	CASSPLSAGELFF
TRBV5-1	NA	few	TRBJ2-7	TGCGCCAGCAGCTTGGTGGGACCCGGGACAAAAGCCTACGAGCAGTACTTC	CASSLVGPGTKAYEQYF
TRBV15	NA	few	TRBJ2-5	TGTGCCACCAGCCGAGCAGGGCGAGAGACCCAGTACTTC	CATSRAGRETQYF
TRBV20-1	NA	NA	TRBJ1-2	TGCAGTGCTAGTGCAGTGGACGGGTTCGATGGCTACACCTTC	CSASAVDGFDGYTF
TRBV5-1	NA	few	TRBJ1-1	TGCGCCAGCTCAGGGGAAGGCACTGAAGCTTTCTTT	CASSGEGTEAFF
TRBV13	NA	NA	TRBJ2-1	TGTGCCAGCAGCTTAGGGACCGGCGCCTTAAACGACGATGAGCAGTTCTTC	CASSLGTGALNDDEQFF
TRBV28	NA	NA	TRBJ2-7	TGTGCCAGCAGTAGCGGTGGACAGAGATCCGAGCAGTACTTC	CASSSGGQRSEQYF
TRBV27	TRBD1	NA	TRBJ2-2	TGTGCCAGCAGACCTACCAAACAAACAGGGGGTCGCCCCGGGGAGCTGTTTTTT	CASRPTKQTGGRPGELFF
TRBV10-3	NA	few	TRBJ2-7	TGTGCCATCAGTTCCGGGACAACCTACGAGCAGTACTTC	CAISSGTTYEQYF
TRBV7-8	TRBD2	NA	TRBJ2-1	TGTGCCAGCAGCTTAGGATCCCCCAGCGGGATTTTCTTC	CASSLGSPSGIFF
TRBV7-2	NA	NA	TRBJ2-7	TGTGCCAGCAGCTCCGGGAGAACCGTGAACGAGCAGTACTTC	CASSSGRTVNEQYF
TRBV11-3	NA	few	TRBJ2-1	TGTGCCAGCAGCGCCGGGACCTTCAATGAGCAGTTCTTC	CASSAGTFNEQFF
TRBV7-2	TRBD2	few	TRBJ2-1	TGTGCCATTATACGCCCCGGACTAGTATTGTGGGATGAGCAGTTCTTC	CAIIRPGLVLWDEQFF
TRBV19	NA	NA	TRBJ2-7	TGTGCCAGTAGTATAGTGGCAGGGTCCTACGAGCAGTACTTC	CASSIVAGSYEQYF
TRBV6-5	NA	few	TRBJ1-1	TGTGCCAGCAGTTACGGGGGTGAAGCTTTCTTT	CASSYGGEAFF
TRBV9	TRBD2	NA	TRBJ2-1	TGTGCCAGCGCGACCCCGGCGGGAGGATTGAACGAAGACAATGAGCAGTTCTTC	CASATPAGGLNEDNEQFF
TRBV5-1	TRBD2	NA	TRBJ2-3	TGCGCCAGCAAAGCGGGATTCACCACAGATACGCAGTATTTT	CASKAGFTTDTQYF
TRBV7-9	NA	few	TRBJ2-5	TGTGCCAGCACCCCTTCAGAGACCCAGTACTTC	CASTPSETQYF
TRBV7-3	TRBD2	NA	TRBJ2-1	TGTGCCAGCAGCATTAGCGGGGTCTCCTACAATGAGCAGTTCTTC	CASSISGVSYNEQFF
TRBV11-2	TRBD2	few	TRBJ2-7	TGTGCCAGCAGCTCCTCGACTAGCGGGAGGGGCCACCCCTACGAGCAGTACTTC	CASSSSTSGRGHPYEQYF
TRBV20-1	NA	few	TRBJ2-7	TGCAGTGCTTTTTCTCACCGGTCTGCGAGCTCCTACGAGCAGTACTTC	CSAFSHRSASSYEQYF
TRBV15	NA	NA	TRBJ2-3	TGTGCCACCAGCAGAGAAGGGGCAGATACGCAGTATTTT	CATSREGADTQYF